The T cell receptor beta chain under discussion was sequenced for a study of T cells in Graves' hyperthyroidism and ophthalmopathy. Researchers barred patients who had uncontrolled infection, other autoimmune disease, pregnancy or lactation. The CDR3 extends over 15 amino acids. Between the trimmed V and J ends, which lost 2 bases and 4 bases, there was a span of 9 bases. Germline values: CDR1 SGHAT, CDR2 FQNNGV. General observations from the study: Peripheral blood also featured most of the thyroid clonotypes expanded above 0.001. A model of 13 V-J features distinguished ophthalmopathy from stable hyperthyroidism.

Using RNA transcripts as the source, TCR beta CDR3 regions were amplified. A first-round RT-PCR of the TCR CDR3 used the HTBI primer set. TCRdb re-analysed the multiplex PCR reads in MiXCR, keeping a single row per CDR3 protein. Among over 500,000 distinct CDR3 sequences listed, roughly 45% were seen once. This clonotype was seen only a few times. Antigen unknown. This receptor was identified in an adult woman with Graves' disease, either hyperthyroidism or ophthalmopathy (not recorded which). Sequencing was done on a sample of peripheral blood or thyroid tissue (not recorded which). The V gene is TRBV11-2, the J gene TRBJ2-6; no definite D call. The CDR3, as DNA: TGTGCCAGCAGCTTATCCCTCTCAGGGGCCAACGTCCTGACTTTC. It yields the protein CASSLSLSGANVLTF.